This entry describes one T cell receptor beta chain. These data belong to a study of cytomegalovirus exposure and HLA in healthy donors. Researchers ran the PCR with 60 Vbeta and 13 Jbeta primers. Sequencing was performed with immunoSEQ multiplex PCR; in TCRdb, only in-frame clones are kept and a portion is missing. This table has approximately 120,000 clones, around 78% appearing once. The germline V gene encodes CDR1 SGHNT and CDR2 YYREEE (reference sequence). The germline V and J ends were trimmed by 4 bases and 0 bases, with 13 bases remaining between them. The CDR3 totals 15 residues. This rearrangement joins TRBV5-4 to TRBJ1-1, with D hard to call. This TCR derives from a man between 18 and 29 years old in good health and CMV-seropositive. The sequencing sample was made of PBMCs. This CDR3 is CASSPYGSMNTEAFF. The CDR3 coding sequence is TGTGCCAGCAGCCCGTACGGGAGTATGAACACTGAAGCTTTCTTT.